This TCR beta chain stems from a study of shared clonotypes between healthy human individuals. Positively selected for CCR7, the CD45RO-negative cells used as naive CD8 cells excluded terminally differentiated effector memory CD45RA+ cells. CDR3 size: 16 residues. Germline values: CDR1 MNHNY, CDR2 SVGAGI (reference sequence). With 7 bases clipped from V and 4 bases from J, the junction kept 11 bases outside the gene matches. This clone was seen just once. Using immunoSEQ multiplex PCR, the repertoire was profiled, and TCRdb retains in-frame clones only, with some absent. The data show around 1,900,000 clones, about 94% seen once.

Sequenced material: naive CD8+ T cells from PBMCs. This clonotype originated in a man aged 18-30 years in good health. Some clones in this sample may be carry-over from other donors' samples. The V and J genes are TRBV6-6 and TRBJ2-5, with 11 positions matching TRBD1. The CDR3 protein is CASMGTGGTRGETQYF. Written as DNA, the CDR3 is TGTGCCAGCATGGGGACAGGGGGGACACGAGGAGAGACCCAGTACTTC.